Reported below is one T cell receptor beta chain. The sample comes from a study of blood T cell repertoires in COVID-19. Sequencing was performed with immunoSEQ multiplex PCR; in TCRdb, only in-frame clones are kept and a portion is missing. The sample consists of 100,000 to 150,000 clones, around 89% of them appearing once. This CDR3 comprises 18 residues. In germline, CDR1 is SGDLS, CDR2 YYNGEE. Losses at the gene ends were 0 bases for V and 0 bases for J; bases not matched to a gene: 9. V usage is TRBV9 and J usage is TRBJ2-1, with 7 bases lining up with TRBD2. This clonotype originated in a human donor in a cohort sampled during active COVID-19. Sequenced: peripheral blood. CDR3 region: CASSVVGSGPSSYNEQFF. CDR3 sequence (DNA): TGTGCCAGCAGCGTAGTAGGTAGCGGGCCTAGCTCCTACAATGAGCAGTTCTTC.